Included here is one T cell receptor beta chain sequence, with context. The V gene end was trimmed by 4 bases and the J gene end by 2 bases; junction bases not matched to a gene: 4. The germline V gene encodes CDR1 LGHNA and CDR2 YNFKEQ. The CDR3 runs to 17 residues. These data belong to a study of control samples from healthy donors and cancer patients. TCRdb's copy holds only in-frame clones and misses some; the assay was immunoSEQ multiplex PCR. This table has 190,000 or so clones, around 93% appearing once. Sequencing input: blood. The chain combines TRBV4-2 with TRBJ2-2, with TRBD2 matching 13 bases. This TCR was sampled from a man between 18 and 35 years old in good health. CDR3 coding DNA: TGTGCCAGCAGCCCGACTAGCGGGGGGCTTAACACCGGGGAGCTGTTTTTT. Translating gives CASSPTSGGLNTGELFF.